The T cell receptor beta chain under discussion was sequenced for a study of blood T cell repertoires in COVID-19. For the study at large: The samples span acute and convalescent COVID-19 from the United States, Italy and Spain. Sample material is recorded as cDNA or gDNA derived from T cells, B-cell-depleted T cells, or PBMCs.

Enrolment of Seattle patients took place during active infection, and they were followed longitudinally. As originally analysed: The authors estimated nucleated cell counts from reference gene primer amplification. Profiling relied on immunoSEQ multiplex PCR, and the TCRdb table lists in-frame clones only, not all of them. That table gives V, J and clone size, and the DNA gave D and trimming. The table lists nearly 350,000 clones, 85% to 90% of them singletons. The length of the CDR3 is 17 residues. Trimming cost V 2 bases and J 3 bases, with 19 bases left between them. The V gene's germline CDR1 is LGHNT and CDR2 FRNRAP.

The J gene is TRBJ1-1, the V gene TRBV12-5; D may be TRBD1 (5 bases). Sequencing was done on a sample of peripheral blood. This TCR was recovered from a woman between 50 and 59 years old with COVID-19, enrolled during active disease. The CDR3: CASGLFLAGYKDTEAFF. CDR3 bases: TGTGCTAGTGGTTTGTTCCTGGCAGGGTATAAGGACACTGAAGCTTTCTTT.